Described below is a single T cell receptor (beta chain) sequence and its context. Its antigen remains unknown. The sample originates from a study of cytomegalovirus exposure and HLA in healthy donors. The study, taken as a whole, reports: TCR sequences were mostly rare, though some public TCRs occurred in many donors. The authors later found most CMV-associated TCR beta chains appeared HLA-restricted.

A multiplex PCR was run with 60 Vbeta primers and 13 Jbeta primers. TCRdb's copy holds only in-frame clones and misses some; the assay was immunoSEQ multiplex PCR. The repertoire holds tens of thousands of clones, with around four fifths as singletons. This CDR3 is 15 amino acids long. Germline values: CDR1 KGHSH, CDR2 LQKENI. V lost 4 bases to trimming and J lost 3 bases; unmatched junction nucleotides: 6. This clonotype was obtained from a middle-aged woman in good health and CMV-seronegative. The chain couples TRBV18 to TRBJ2-7, with TRBD2 matching over 10 bases. The material sequenced was PBMCs. This chain's CDR3 is CASSRGLADLYEQYF. The CDR3 DNA reads TGTGCCAGCTCACGCGGACTAGCGGATCTCTACGAGCAGTACTTC. The full variable domain, completed using reference TRBV18 and TRBJ2-7, is NAGVMQNPRHLVRRRGQEARLRCSPMKGHSHVYWYRQLPEEGLKFMVYLQKENIIDESGMPKERFSAEFPKEGPSILRIQQVVRGDSAAYFCASSRGLADLYEQYFGPGTRLTVT.